This TCR beta chain originates from a study of CD8+CD57+ T cells in acquired aplastic anemia. Whole-study context: Sorted CD4+ and CD8+ cells yielded DNA averaging about 2.9 ug.

Details on this clonotype: What it binds is not known.

V gave up 0 bases and J gave up 5 bases; unmatched junction bases: 3. The CDR3 has 14 amino acids. CDR1 is SGHRS, CDR2 YFSETQ, per germline. Overall study findings and caveats: Simpson's diversity of CD8+ cells was not significantly different in patients compared with controls. Between patients and controls, around 30 CD8+ CDR3 sequences were found in common.

An expansion of CD8+CD57+ cells by flow cytometry had been shown in patients chosen for sequencing. Genomic DNA constituted the template upon which TCR beta VDJ and CDR3 profiling was performed. TCRdb itself ran the reads through MiXCR, one entry per CDR3 protein. The sample contains more than 250,000 distinct CDR3 sequences, 65% to 90% of which appear only once. The sample comprised sorted CD4+, CD8+, or CD8+CD57+ T cells (not recorded which) from PBMCs. The chain is built from TRBV5-1 and TRBJ2-5, with 8 bases identical to TRBD2. The TCR was taken from a human donor with aplastic anemia. The CDR3 DNA follows: TGCGCCAGCAGCTTGGATGGGACTAGGGAGACCCAGTACTTC. Its protein is CASSLDGTRETQYF.